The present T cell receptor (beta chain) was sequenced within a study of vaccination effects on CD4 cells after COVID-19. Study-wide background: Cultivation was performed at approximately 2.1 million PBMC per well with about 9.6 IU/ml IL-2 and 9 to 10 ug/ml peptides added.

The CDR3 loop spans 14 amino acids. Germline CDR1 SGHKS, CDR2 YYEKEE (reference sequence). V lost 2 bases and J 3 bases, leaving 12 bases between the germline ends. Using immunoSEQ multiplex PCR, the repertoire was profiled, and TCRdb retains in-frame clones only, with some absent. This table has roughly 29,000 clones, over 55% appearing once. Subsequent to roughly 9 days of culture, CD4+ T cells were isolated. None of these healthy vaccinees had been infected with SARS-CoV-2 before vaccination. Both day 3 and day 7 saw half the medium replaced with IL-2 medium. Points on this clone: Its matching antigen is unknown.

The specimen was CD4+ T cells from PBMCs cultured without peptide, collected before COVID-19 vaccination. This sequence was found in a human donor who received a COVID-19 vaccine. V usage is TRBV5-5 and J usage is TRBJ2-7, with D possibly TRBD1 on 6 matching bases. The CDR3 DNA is TGTGCCAGCAGCTTACCGGACAGCCTCTACGAGCAGTACTTC. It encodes CASSLPDSLYEQYF.